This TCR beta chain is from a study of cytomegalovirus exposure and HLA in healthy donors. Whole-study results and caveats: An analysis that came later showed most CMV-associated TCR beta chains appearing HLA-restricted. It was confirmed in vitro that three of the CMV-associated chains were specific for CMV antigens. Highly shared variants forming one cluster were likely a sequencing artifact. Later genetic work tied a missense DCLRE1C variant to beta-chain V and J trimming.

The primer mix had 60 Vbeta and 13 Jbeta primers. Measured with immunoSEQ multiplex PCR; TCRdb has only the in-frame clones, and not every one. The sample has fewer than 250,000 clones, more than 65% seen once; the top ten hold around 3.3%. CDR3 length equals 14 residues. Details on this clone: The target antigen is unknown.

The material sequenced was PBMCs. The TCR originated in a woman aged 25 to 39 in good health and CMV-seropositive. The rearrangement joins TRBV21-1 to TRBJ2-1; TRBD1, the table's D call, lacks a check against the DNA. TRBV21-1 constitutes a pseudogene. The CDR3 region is CAGHRGGSYNEQFF. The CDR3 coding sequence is TGTGCCGGACACAGGGGGGGGTCCTACAATGAGCAGTTCTTC.